The 23 T cell receptor beta chains in this list originate from one sample, sequenced in a study of shared clonotypes between healthy human individuals. Profiled with immunoSEQ multiplex PCR; TCRdb holds only in-frame clones, not every one. The sample contains some 2.4 million clones, 80% to 95% of which appear only once. Sequencing was carried out using naive CD4+ T cells from PBMCs. Documented subset: CD45RA+ positively selected. The receptors here all came from a man between 18 and 29 years old in good health. Some clones in this sample may be carry-over from other donors' samples.

V is TRBV18 and J is TRBJ2-1, with D unresolved. In germline, CDR1 is KGHSH, CDR2 LQKENI. There are 13 residues in the CDR3. Between the trimmed V and J ends, which lost 3 bases and 6 bases, there was a span of 9 bases. The CDR3 coding sequence is TGTGCCAGCTCACCCGGTCTGGTCAATGAGCAGTTCTTC. Translation: CASSPGLVNEQFF. The variable domain in full, completed from reference TRBV18 and TRBJ2-1, reads NAGVMQNPRHLVRRRGQEARLRCSPMKGHSHVYWYRQLPEEGLKFMVYLQKENIIDESGMPKERFSAEFPKEGPSILRIQQVVRGDSAAYFCASSPGLVNEQFFGPGTRLTVL.

The V and J genes are TRBV30 and TRBJ2-7, with D possibly called TRBD1 or TRBD2 (5 bases each). This CDR3 has 12 residues. CDR1 GTSNPN and CDR2 SVGIG come from the germline V gene (reference sequence). Trimming stripped 3 bases from V and 10 bases from J, with 16 bases between. Written as DNA, the CDR3 is TGTGCCTGGAGGAGGACAATGGACTCCCAGTACTTC. Its protein is CAWRRTMDSQYF.

The chain is built from TRBV7-6 and TRBJ2-7, with TRBD2 matching over 8 bases. The ends lost 5 bases at V and 2 bases at J; junction bases unmatched: 11. Per germline, CDR1 SGHVS and CDR2 FNYEAQ. The CDR3 is made up of 16 amino acids. The CDR3 reads CASSPSGTSTPYEQYF. CDR3 DNA: TGTGCCAGCAGCCCCTCAGGGACTAGTACCCCCTACGAGCAGTACTTC.

V and J are TRBV5-1 and TRBJ2-2; a possible D gene is TRBD1 (5 bases). Germline V lookup: CDR1 SGHRS, CDR2 YFSETQ. The CDR3 loop spans 15 amino acids. V was trimmed by 4 bases and J by 0 bases, leaving 10 bases between them. The CDR3 loop reads CASSATETNTGELFF. Written as DNA, the CDR3 is TGCGCCAGCAGCGCGACAGAAACGAACACCGGGGAGCTGTTTTTT.

This chain connects TRBV18 to TRBJ2-7, with 9 bases lining up with TRBD1. Trimming at V came to 3 bases and at J to 12 bases, leaving 15 bases not matched to a gene. The germline V gene encodes CDR1 KGHSH and CDR2 LQKENI. The CDR3 loop spans 15 amino acids. The CDR3 DNA follows: TGTGCCAGCTCACCGGACAGGACAGGGGCCTCTGAGGCGTACTTC. This sequence encodes CASSPDRTGASEAYF.

The rearrangement links TRBV9 to TRBJ2-1; D could derive from TRBD1 or TRBD2 (5 bases each). Germline V lookup: CDR1 SGDLS, CDR2 YYNGEE. With 0 bases removed from V and 2 bases from J, the gap between germline ends came to 9 bases. CDR3 length: 15 amino acids. The DNA for the CDR3 is TGTGCCAGCAGCGTAGTCGGGGCAACCTACAATGAGCAGTTCTTC. Translation gives CASSVVGATYNEQFF.

Regarding this clone: The sample carries other DNA sequences with the same CDR3. The chain joins TRBV2 to TRBJ1-2; D unresolved. The V end was cut by 4 bases, the J end by 5 bases, with 8 bases between. Germline V gives CDR1 SNHLY, CDR2 FYNNEI. The CDR3 has 12 residues. The CDR3 DNA sequence: TGTGCCAGCAGTGTTGGCGGGTATGGCTACACCTTC. It translates to CASSVGGYGYTF.

This rearrangement joins TRBV5-5 to TRBJ2-7; TRBD2 might be the D (6 bases). The V end lost 1 base, the J end lost 4 bases, and 21 bases lay between the germline ends. The CDR3 length is 17 residues. The germline gives CDR1 SGHKS, CDR2 YYEKEE (reference sequence). In nucleotides, the CDR3 is TGTGCCAGCAGCTTGTATGGGACGGGAGTACAAGGTTACGAGCAGTACTTC. Its protein product is CASSLYGTGVQGYEQYF.

This chain uses TRBV28 with TRBJ2-5; TRBD1 might be the D (5 bases). There are 11 residues in the CDR3. The germline V gene encodes CDR1 MDHEN and CDR2 SYDVKM. Trimming shortened V by 8 bases and J by 7 bases, and 11 bases separated the two germline ends. CDR3 nucleotide sequence: TGTGCCAGCCACCTTCAGGGGACCCAGTACTTC. Residues: CASHLQGTQYF.

The CDR3 loop is CATSTGSTGGGYTF. For the CDR3, the DNA is TGTGCCACCAGCACGGGGTCGACAGGTGGGGGCTACACCTTC. The chain has TRBV15 and TRBJ1-2; D possibly corresponds to TRBD1 (6 bases). V shed 4 bases and J shed 8 bases, with 17 bases lying between them. Germline assignment: CDR1 LNHNV and CDR2 YYDKDF (reference sequence). This CDR3 is 14 amino acids long.

The chain recombines TRBV28 with TRBJ1-2; D is ambiguous. Germline loops: CDR1 MDHEN, CDR2 SYDVKM. With 6 bases removed from V and 3 bases from J, the gap between germline ends came to 11 bases. The CDR3 covers 13 residues. The CDR3 DNA is TGTGCCAGCAGATCTGACAATGACTATGGCTACACCTTC. This codes for CASRSDNDYGYTF.

V gene TRBV2 combines with J gene TRBJ1-1; D is undetermined. V was clipped by 6 bases and J by 0 bases, with 8 bases between them. The CDR3 covers 13 residues. CDR1 and CDR2 (germline): SNHLY, FYNNEI. The CDR3 protein is CASSPNLNTEAFF. CDR3 nucleotides: TGTGCCAGCAGCCCGAACTTGAACACTGAAGCTTTCTTT.

V is TRBV6-6 and J is TRBJ2-1; no clear D. CDR3 length: 15 amino acids. Germline lookup yields CDR1 MNHNY and CDR2 SVGAGI (reference sequence). Between the trimmed V and J ends, which lost 5 bases and 0 bases, there was a span of 11 bases. In nucleotides, the CDR3 is TGTGCCAGCAGTAGCCAGGCTAGCTCCTACAATGAGCAGTTCTTC. Amino acid sequence: CASSSQASSYNEQFF.

The genes are TRBV7-3 and TRBJ2-7; maybe TRBD1 (6 bases). CDR3 length: 14 amino acids. The V and J ends lost 5 bases and 0 bases respectively, with 11 bases between them. Germline CDR1 is SGHTA and CDR2 is FQGTGA. CDR3 protein: CASSPQGYSYEQYF. CDR3 coding DNA: TGTGCCAGCAGCCCTCAGGGGTACTCCTACGAGCAGTACTTC.

This sequence joins TRBV19 and TRBJ2-7; 8 bases are a match to TRBD2. This CDR3 contains 13 residues. Trimming cost V 3 bases and J 2 bases; bases outside gene matches: 0. Germline lookup yields CDR1 LNHDA and CDR2 SQIVND (reference sequence). The CDR3 here is CASSMRGAYEQYF. The CDR3 DNA reads as TGTGCCAGTAGTATGCGGGGGGCCTACGAGCAGTACTTC.

This chain uses TRBV28 with TRBJ2-3; D may be TRBD1 or TRBD2 (7 bases each). The V gene lost 4 bases and the J gene lost 2 bases, with 16 bases spanning the gap. The length of the CDR3 is 16 residues. In germline, CDR1 is MDHEN, CDR2 SYDVKM. The CDR3 DNA follows: TGTGCCAGCAGTTCAGCGGGGACAGCAGACACAGATACGCAGTATTTT. Residues: CASSSAGTADTDTQYF.

The chain links TRBV6-1 to TRBJ2-5; 7 bases are shared with TRBD2. CDR1 and CDR2 from the germline V gene are MNHNS and SASEGT. The V gene end was trimmed by 4 bases and the J gene end by 1 base; junction bases not matched to a gene: 9. This CDR3 is 16 amino acids long. The CDR3 coding sequence is TGTGCCAGCAGTGTCCCCCCGGGACTACGCCAAGAGACCCAGTACTTC. This sequence encodes CASSVPPGLRQETQYF.

The rearrangement links TRBV5-1 to TRBJ2-1; possible D gene TRBD2, 7 bases. The ends were cut back, 4 bases at V and 8 bases at J, with 19 bases in the middle. Looked up from germline, CDR1 is SGHRS and CDR2 is YFSETQ. The CDR3 is 15 residues long. The chain's CDR3 is CASSEGTTGGYEQFF. The DNA for the CDR3 is TGCGCCAGCAGCGAGGGGACTACGGGGGGCTATGAGCAGTTCTTC.

The chain links TRBV4-1 to TRBJ2-1; 9 bases are a match to TRBD2. The V and J ends lost 3 bases and 14 bases, in that order; junction bases with no gene match: 8. CDR3 size: 13 residues. The germline CDR1 and CDR2 sequences are MGHRA and YSYEKL. CDR3 in amino acids: CASSQLAGEREFF. In DNA, the CDR3 is TGCGCCAGCAGCCAGTTAGCGGGAGAAAGGGAGTTCTTC.

This clone was recorded once. The J gene is TRBJ2-3, the V gene TRBV9; 10 nucleotides agree with TRBD2. J was trimmed by 6 bases and V by 0 bases; bases with no gene match: 7. CDR1 SGDLS and CDR2 YYNGEE come from the germline V gene. The CDR3 is 16 amino acids. CDR3: CASSVGASGGQDTQYF. The DNA of the CDR3 is TGTGCCAGCAGCGTAGGGGCTAGCGGGGGACAGGATACGCAGTATTTT.

The J gene is TRBJ2-5, the V gene TRBV2, with D unclear. CDR1 and CDR2 (germline): SNHLY, FYNNEI. The CDR3 spans 16 residues. V dropped 0 bases and J dropped 2 bases, with 13 bases sitting between them. In DNA form, the CDR3 reads TGTGCCAGCAGTGAAGCTCCATGGGGTAGGCAAGAGACCCAGTACTTC. The encoded protein is CASSEAPWGRQETQYF.

The chain links TRBV6-5 to TRBJ2-3; 9 bases match TRBD2. Trimming took 6 bases from V and 6 from J; bases not matched to a gene: 10. CDR3 length: 15 amino acids. Germline V lookup: CDR1 MNHEY, CDR2 SVGAGI. In DNA, the CDR3 is TGTGCCAGCAGCCTTGGACTAGCGCAAGTGGATACGCAGTATTTT. Protein sequence: CASSLGLAQVDTQYF.

The CDR3 loop is CASTLGGTPYEQYF. CDR3 nucleotide sequence: TGTGCCAGCACCCTGGGAGGTACCCCCTACGAGCAGTACTTC. The gene calls are TRBV28 and TRBJ2-7; maybe TRBD2 (6 bases). Between the trimmed V and J ends, which lost 7 bases and 2 bases, there was a span of 15 bases. CDR1 is MDHEN, CDR2 SYDVKM, per germline. The CDR3 spans 14 residues. The full variable domain, completed using reference TRBV28 and TRBJ2-7, is DVKVTQSSRYLVKRTGEKVFLECVQDMDHENMFWYRQDPGLGLRLIYFSYDVKMKEKGDIPEGYSVSREKKERFSLILESASTNQTSMYLCASTLGGTPYEQYFGPGTRLTVT.